This TCR beta chain was sequenced in a study of blood T cells in healthy people across ages. Looking at the study overall: In model experiments, template switching was able to capture about one barcoded beta molecule for every two T cells that were present.

Through a sample-barcoded 5' primer and a J-beta primer mix, a second PCR was run for about 7 to 12 cycles. A template-switch adaptor with 12 random nucleotides tagged each cDNA molecule. TCRdb used MiXCR to reprocess the 5' RACE reads, holding one entry per CDR3 protein. The profile shows some 640,000 distinct CDR3 sequences, approximately 30% of them singletons. This clonotype has only one observation. Its specificity is unknown. At one of its ends the junction is not consistent with the germline gene, which may arise from a read error. This CDR3 region has 13 residues. Per the germline V gene, CDR1 is SGHTA and CDR2 is FQGNSA. Study results and caveats: Conclusively comparing naive with antigen-experienced cells was impossible with unsorted PBMCs.

Specimen: blood. This receptor was obtained from a woman older than 75 in good health. The chain carries TRBV7-2 and TRBJ2-1, with a possible D match to TRBD1 (6 bases). CDR3 sequence (DNA): TGTGCCAGCCTGGACAGCTTCTACAATGAGCAGGTCTTC. Translated: CASLDSFYNEQVF.